This is a list of T cell receptor beta chains from one sample in a study of regulatory T cells in long-lasting Graves disease. In TCRdb, the multiplex PCR reads were re-called with MiXCR into one record per CDR3 protein. There are 440,000 or so distinct CDR3 sequences in the sample; around 14% occur only once, and 16% lies in the top ten. The same specimen was also included in a second study, on T cells in Graves' hyperthyroidism and ophthalmopathy.

The sequences come from peripheral blood mononuclear cells (PBMCs), collected at new diagnosis, from a patient treated with antithyroid drugs. These receptors originate from a woman aged 30 to 39 with Graves disease. The CDR3 runs from the conserved cysteine through the conserved F or W. Each record gives: D gene, J gene, clone size, V gene, CDR3 protein, CDR3 DNA. D genes are given only for firm matches. Size tells how often a clone was seen (once, few, many) or the class of an expanded clone, and some rows leave it out.

TRBD1	TRBJ2-3	NA	TRBV25-1	CASSETPRDRVTDTQYF	TGTGCCAGCAGTGAAACTCCGAGGGACAGGGTCACAGATACGCAGTATTTT
NA	TRBJ1-1	many	TRBV30	CAWSDLGVEAEAFF	TGTGCCTGGAGTGACTTGGGGGTTGAGGCTGAAGCTTTCTTT
TRBD2	TRBJ2-2	many	TRBV7-3	CASSATLAGGRELFF	TGTGCCAGCAGCGCAACACTAGCGGGAGGCCGGGAGCTGTTTTTT
TRBD2	TRBJ2-7	NA	TRBV12-3/TRBV12-4	CASNLAGQSYEQYF	TGTGCCAGCAATCTAGCGGGGCAGTCCTACGAGCAGTACTTC
TRBD2	TRBJ2-2	few	TRBV24-1	CATNDFTTSGRAGGELFF	TGTGCCACCAATGATTTTACTACCAGCGGGAGGGCCGGCGGGGAGCTGTTTTTT
TRBD1	TRBJ2-3	many	TRBV12-3/TRBV12-4	CASSTGQTTDTQYF	TGTGCCAGCAGTACGGGACAGACCACAGATACGCAGTATTTT
NA	TRBJ2-4	many	TRBV12-3/TRBV12-4	CASSLAGKAKNIQYF	TGTGCCAGCAGTTTAGCGGGAAAGGCCAAAAACATTCAGTACTTC
TRBD2	TRBJ2-3	many	TRBV2	CASSGRASGRTDTQYF	TGTGCCAGCAGTGGTCGGGCTAGCGGGAGGACAGATACGCAGTATTTT
TRBD2	TRBJ2-3	many	TRBV24-1	CATSDPPPGGDTQYF	TGTGCCACCAGTGATCCGCCTCCGGGAGGAGATACGCAGTATTTT
NA	TRBJ1-4	NA	TRBV4-2	CASSPRILTFQDEKLFF	TGTGCCAGCAGCCCGCGGATTCTGACCTTCCAGGATGAAAAACTGTTTTTT
TRBD1	TRBJ2-3	many	TRBV28	CASSQEYGQAGTDTQYF	TGTGCCAGCAGTCAAGAATACGGACAGGCCGGCACAGATACGCAGTATTTT
TRBD1	TRBJ2-1	many	TRBV12-3/TRBV12-4	CASSSATGGIEQFF	TGTGCCAGCAGTTCGGCGACAGGGGGCATTGAGCAGTTCTTC
TRBD1	TRBJ2-1	many	TRBV24-1	CATTPGTGAYNEQFF	TGTGCCACCACCCCAGGGACAGGGGCCTACAATGAGCAGTTCTTC
NA	TRBJ2-7	NA	TRBV20-1	CSYRLREGYEQYF	TGCAGTTACAGGTTAAGGGAAGGTTACGAGCAGTACTTC
NA	TRBJ2-7	many	TRBV11-2	CASSPIGPSYEQYF	TGTGCCAGCAGCCCAATTGGGCCATCCTACGAGCAGTACTTC
TRBD2	TRBJ2-2	few	TRBV12-3/TRBV12-4	CASMTGGTTGELFF	TGTGCCAGCATGACGGGAGGGACCACCGGGGAGCTGTTTTTT
NA	TRBJ2-4	NA	TRBV12-3/TRBV12-4	CASSLAGVAKNIQYF	TGTGCCAGCAGTTTAGCAGGGGTAGCCAAAAACATTCAGTACTTC
TRBD1	TRBJ2-2	few	TRBV20-1	CSALMDRGYPGELFF	TGCAGTGCGCTTATGGACAGGGGCTACCCAGGGGAGCTGTTTTTT
TRBD2	TRBJ2-2	many	TRBV18	CASSPPGLAYTGELFF	TGTGCCAGCTCACCACCGGGACTAGCGTACACCGGGGAGCTGTTTTTT
NA	TRBJ2-7	many	TRBV28	CASRQTGRTREQYF	TGTGCCAGCAGACAAACAGGGAGGACTCGCGAGCAGTACTTC
TRBD2	TRBJ2-3	many	TRBV20-1	CSARVPSGRIIDTQYF	TGCAGTGCTAGAGTCCCTAGCGGGAGAATAATAGATACGCAGTATTTT
NA	TRBJ1-5	many	TRBV28	CASSLLPGFNQPQHF	TGTGCCAGCAGTTTATTGCCGGGATTCAATCAGCCCCAGCATTTT
NA	TRBJ2-7	many	TRBV2	CASSDVGEQYF	TGTGCCAGCAGTGATGTCGGTGAGCAGTACTTC
TRBD2	TRBJ2-5	many	TRBV6-1	CASSPGLAVYQETQYF	TGTGCCAGCAGCCCTGGACTAGCGGTGTACCAAGAGACCCAGTACTTC
NA	TRBJ1-5	many	TRBV5-1	CASSLDLGGVSNQPQHF	TGCGCCAGCAGCTTGGATTTAGGGGGGGTGAGCAATCAGCCCCAGCATTTT
TRBD1	TRBJ1-1	many	TRBV6-5	CASSFDRESGSEAFF	TGTGCCAGCAGTTTCGACAGGGAATCTGGGTCTGAAGCTTTCTTT
TRBD2	TRBJ2-3	few	TRBV5-1	CASSPPREVGTDTQYF	TGCGCCAGCAGCCCCCCGCGGGAGGTTGGGACAGATACGCAGTATTTT
NA	TRBJ1-2	NA	TRBV5-4	CASSPREGRGYTF	TGTGCCAGCAGCCCTCGGGAGGGGAGGGGCTACACCTTC
NA	TRBJ2-7	many	TRBV27	CASSLASGTGEQYF	TGTGCCAGCAGTTTAGCTAGCGGGACAGGCGAGCAGTACTTC
TRBD1	TRBJ1-3	NA	TRBV18	CASSPFGQGRTGNTIYF	TGTGCCAGCTCACCATTCGGACAGGGAAGGACCGGAAACACCATATATTTT
TRBD1	TRBJ2-7	NA	TRBV20-1	CSARSPTGQVSYEQYF	TGCAGTGCTAGATCCCCTACGGGACAGGTTTCCTACGAGCAGTACTTC
NA	TRBJ1-1	NA	TRBV27	CASSTPARAPEAFF	TGTGCCAGCAGTACACCTGCCAGGGCCCCTGAAGCTTTCTTT
NA	TRBJ2-3	NA	TRBV5-4	CASSLESNTDTQYF	TGTGCCAGCAGCTTGGAGTCAAACACAGATACGCAGTATTTT
TRBD2	TRBJ2-7	many	TRBV12-3/TRBV12-4	CASSLGTSGPFHEQYF	TGTGCCAGCAGTTTAGGAACTAGCGGTCCTTTCCACGAGCAGTACTTC
NA	TRBJ2-4	NA	TRBV5-4	CASSLVSGTQKNIQYF	TGTGCCAGCAGCTTGGTGTCGGGGACACAAAAAAACATTCAGTACTTC
NA	TRBJ2-3	NA	TRBV14	CASSGLGVGSDTQYF	TGTGCCAGCAGCGGCCTGGGGGTAGGATCAGATACGCAGTATTTT
NA	TRBJ2-7	NA	TRBV10-1	CASSDSTGEQYF	TGCGCCAGCAGTGACAGCACGGGGGAGCAGTACTTC
TRBD2	TRBJ2-1	NA	TRBV4-2	CASSRDGAGVFGDEQFF	TGTGCCAGCAGCCGAGACGGGGCGGGAGTTTTTGGCGATGAGCAGTTCTTC
TRBD2	TRBJ2-2	NA	TRBV9	CASSVGGSFVTGELFF	TGTGCCAGCAGCGTAGGCGGGAGCTTCGTCACCGGGGAGCTGTTTTTT
NA	TRBJ1-4	NA	TRBV30	CACSEGTGYEKLFF	TGTGCCTGTTCTGAGGGAACAGGGTATGAAAAACTGTTTTTT
NA	TRBJ1-5	many	TRBV20-1	CSASQGPNQPQHF	TGCAGTGCTAGTCAGGGCCCTAATCAGCCCCAGCATTTT
TRBD1	TRBJ1-1	NA	TRBV27	CASSYPDRDGPEAFF	TGTGCCAGCAGTTACCCCGACAGGGACGGTCCTGAAGCTTTCTTT
TRBD1	TRBJ2-3	many	TRBV7-9	CASSPPPGTATDTQYF	TGTGCCAGCAGCCCACCCCCCGGGACAGCCACAGATACGCAGTATTTT
NA	TRBJ2-1	many	TRBV2	CASSEDQGSYNEQFF	TGTGCCAGCAGTGAAGATCAGGGCTCCTACAATGAGCAGTTCTTC
NA	TRBJ2-1	few	TRBV2	CAGRERGYEQFF	TGTGCCGGCCGGGAACGGGGCTATGAGCAGTTCTTC
NA	TRBJ1-1	many	TRBV7-3	CASSLNRMNTEAFF	TGTGCCAGCAGCCTGAATAGGATGAACACTGAAGCTTTCTTT
TRBD1	TRBJ2-1	many	TRBV4-1	CASSQDPGGHSYNEQFF	TGCGCCAGCAGCCAAGACCCAGGGGGCCATAGTTACAATGAGCAGTTCTTC
NA	TRBJ2-7	few	TRBV10-3	CAISVRSQDDEQYF	TGTGCCATCAGTGTAAGGTCGCAGGACGACGAGCAGTACTTC
TRBD1	TRBJ1-2	few	TRBV27	CASSLAPGGGNGYTF	TGTGCCAGCAGTTTGGCCCCGGGAGGGGGCAATGGCTACACCTTC
NA	TRBJ1-3	few	TRBV14	CASSQAGAFSGNTIYF	TGTGCCAGCAGCCAAGCCGGGGCCTTCTCTGGAAACACCATATATTTT
NA	TRBJ2-7	many	TRBV10-1	CASSEGDLGSYEQYF	TGCGCCAGCAGCGAGGGGGACTTGGGCTCCTACGAGCAGTACTTC
NA	TRBJ2-2	few	TRBV6-1	CASTIGLVTGELFF	TGTGCCAGCACCATAGGGCTAGTGACCGGGGAGCTGTTTTTT
TRBD2	TRBJ2-3	NA	TRBV5-1	CASSPRGGGPNTQYF	TGCGCCAGCAGCCCCCGGGGGGGCGGCCCAAATACGCAGTATTTT
NA	TRBJ2-1	few	TRBV12-5	CASTAGSYNEQFF	TGTGCTAGTACGGCGGGATCTTACAATGAGCAGTTCTTC
TRBD1	TRBJ2-3	NA	TRBV27	CATSAPGQGRSTDTQYF	TGTGCCACCAGTGCCCCGGGACAGGGGAGAAGCACAGATACGCAGTATTTT
TRBD1	TRBJ2-1	few	TRBV7-3	CASSRQGSDEQFF	TGTGCCAGCAGCAGACAGGGGTCCGATGAGCAGTTCTTC
NA	TRBJ2-2	NA	TRBV9	CASSRGGGIGELFF	TGTGCCAGCAGCCGAGGGGGGGGTATCGGGGAGCTGTTTTTT
NA	TRBJ2-3	NA	TRBV5-1	CASSPGVGGWGTDTQYF	TGCGCCAGCAGCCCCGGAGTTGGGGGCTGGGGCACAGATACGCAGTATTTT
TRBD2	TRBJ2-1	many	TRBV20-1	CSAKDSSGSINEQFF	TGCAGTGCTAAGGATTCTAGCGGGAGTATCAATGAGCAGTTCTTC
TRBD1	TRBJ1-1	few	TRBV6-2/TRBV6-3	CASRRGQANTEAFF	TGTGCCAGCAGGCGTGGACAGGCCAACACTGAAGCTTTCTTT